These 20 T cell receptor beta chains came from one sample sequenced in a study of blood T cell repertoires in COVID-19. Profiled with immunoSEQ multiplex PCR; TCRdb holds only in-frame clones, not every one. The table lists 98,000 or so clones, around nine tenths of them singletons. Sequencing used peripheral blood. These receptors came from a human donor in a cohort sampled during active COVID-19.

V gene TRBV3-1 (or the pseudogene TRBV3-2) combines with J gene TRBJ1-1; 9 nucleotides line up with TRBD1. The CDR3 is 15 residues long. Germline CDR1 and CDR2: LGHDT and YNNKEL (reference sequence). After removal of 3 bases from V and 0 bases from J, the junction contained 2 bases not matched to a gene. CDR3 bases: TGTGCCAGCAGCCAGAGGACAGGGGTGAACACTGAAGCTTTCTTT. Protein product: CASSQRTGVNTEAFF.

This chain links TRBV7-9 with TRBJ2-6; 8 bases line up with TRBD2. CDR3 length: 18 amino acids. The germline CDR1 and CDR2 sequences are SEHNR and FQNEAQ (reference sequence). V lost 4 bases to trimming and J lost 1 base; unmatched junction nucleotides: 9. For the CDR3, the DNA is TGTGCCAGCAGCTCGGCGGGACTAGTAGTGTCTGGGGCCAACGTCCTGACTTTC. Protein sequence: CASSSAGLVVSGANVLTF.

The chain's CDR3 is CASGIGQGVTEQYF. Here the CDR3 DNA reads TGTGCCAGCGGCATCGGACAGGGGGTAACCGAGCAGTACTTC. The chain combines TRBV6-6 with TRBJ2-7; 10 nucleotides line up with TRBD1. Looked up from germline, CDR1 is MNHNY and CDR2 is SVGAGI (reference sequence). CDR3 length equals 14 residues. V was pared by 8 bases and J by 6 bases, with 10 bases of the junction left unmatched.

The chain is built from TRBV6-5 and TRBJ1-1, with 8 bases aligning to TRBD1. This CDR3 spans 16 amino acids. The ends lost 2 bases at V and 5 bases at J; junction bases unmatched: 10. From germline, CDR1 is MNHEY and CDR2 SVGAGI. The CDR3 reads CASSYTGTGRRTEAFF. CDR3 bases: TGTGCCAGCAGTTACACAGGGACAGGTCGTAGGACTGAAGCTTTCTTT.

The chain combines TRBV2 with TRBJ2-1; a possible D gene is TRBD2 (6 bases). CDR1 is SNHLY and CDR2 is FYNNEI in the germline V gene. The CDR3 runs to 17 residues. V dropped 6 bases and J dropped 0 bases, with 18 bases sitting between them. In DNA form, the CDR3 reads TGTGCCAGCAGCCCGATGGGGGGAACGAGCTCCTACAATGAGCAGTTCTTC. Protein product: CASSPMGGTSSYNEQFF.

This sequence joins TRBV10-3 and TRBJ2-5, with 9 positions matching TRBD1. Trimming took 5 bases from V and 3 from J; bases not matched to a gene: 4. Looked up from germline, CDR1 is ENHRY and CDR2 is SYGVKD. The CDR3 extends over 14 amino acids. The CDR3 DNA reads TGTGCCATCAGTACCGGGACAGGGAAAGAGACCCAGTACTTC. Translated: CAISTGTGKETQYF.

As DNA, the CDR3 is TGTGCCAGCAGCCCGCGACAGGGGGCTCGTGAGCAGTTCTTC. Its translation is CASSPRQGAREQFF. The rearrangement uses TRBV7-9 and TRBJ2-1; 10 nucleotides match TRBD1. V shed 5 bases and J 9 bases; nucleotides not matched to a gene: 7. The CDR3 is made up of 14 amino acids. Germline loops: CDR1 SEHNR, CDR2 FQNEAQ (reference sequence).

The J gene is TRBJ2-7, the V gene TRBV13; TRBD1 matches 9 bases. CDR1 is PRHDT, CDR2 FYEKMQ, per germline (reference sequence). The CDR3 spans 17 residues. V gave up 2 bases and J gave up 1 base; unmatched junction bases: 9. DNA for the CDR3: TGTGCCAGCAGCTTAATTTGGGGACAGGGCCATTCCTACGAGCAGTACTTC. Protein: CASSLIWGQGHSYEQYF.

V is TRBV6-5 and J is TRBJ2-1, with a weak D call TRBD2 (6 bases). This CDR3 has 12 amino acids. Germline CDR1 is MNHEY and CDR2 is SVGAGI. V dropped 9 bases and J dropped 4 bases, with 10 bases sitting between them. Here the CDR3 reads CASTRGYNEQFF. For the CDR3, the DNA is TGTGCCAGTACCCGGGGGTACAATGAGCAGTTCTTC.

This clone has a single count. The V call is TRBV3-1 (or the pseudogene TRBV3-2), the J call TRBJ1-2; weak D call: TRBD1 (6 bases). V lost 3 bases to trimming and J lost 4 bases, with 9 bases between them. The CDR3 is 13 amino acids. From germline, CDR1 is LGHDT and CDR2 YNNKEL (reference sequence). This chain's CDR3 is CASSQTQGYGYTF. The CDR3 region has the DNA TGTGCCAGCAGCCAGACACAGGGCTATGGCTACACCTTC.

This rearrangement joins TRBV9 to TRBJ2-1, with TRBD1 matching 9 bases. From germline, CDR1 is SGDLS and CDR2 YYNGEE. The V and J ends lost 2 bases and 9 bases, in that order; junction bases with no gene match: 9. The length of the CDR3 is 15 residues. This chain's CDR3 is CASSVRDRDYGEQFF. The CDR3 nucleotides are TGTGCCAGCAGCGTTCGGGACAGGGACTACGGTGAGCAGTTCTTC.

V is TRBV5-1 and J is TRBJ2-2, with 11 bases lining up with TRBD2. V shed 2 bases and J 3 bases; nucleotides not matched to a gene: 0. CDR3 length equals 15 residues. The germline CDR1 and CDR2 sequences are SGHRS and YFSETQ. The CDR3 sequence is CASSLLAGDTGELFF. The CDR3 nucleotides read TGCGCCAGCAGCTTACTAGCGGGGGACACCGGGGAGCTGTTTTTT. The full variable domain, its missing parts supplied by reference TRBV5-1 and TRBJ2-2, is KAGVTQTPRYLIKTRGQQVTLSCSPISGHRSVSWYQQTPGQGLQFLFEYFSETQRNKGNFPGRFSGRQFSNSRSEMNVSTLELGDSALYLCASSLLAGDTGELFFGEGSRLTVL.

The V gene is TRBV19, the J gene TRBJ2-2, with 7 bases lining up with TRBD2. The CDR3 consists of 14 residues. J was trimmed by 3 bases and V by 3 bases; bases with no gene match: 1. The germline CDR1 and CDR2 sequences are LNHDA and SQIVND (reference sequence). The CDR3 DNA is TGTGCCAGTAGTATTGGGGGGGACACCGGGGAGCTGTTTTTT. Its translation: CASSIGGDTGELFF.

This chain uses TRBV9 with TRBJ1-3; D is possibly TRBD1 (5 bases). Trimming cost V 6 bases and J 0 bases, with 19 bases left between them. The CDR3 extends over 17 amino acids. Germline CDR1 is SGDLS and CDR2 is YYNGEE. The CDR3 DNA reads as TGTGCCAGCACCAAACGTCACAGGCGTCTCTCTGGAAACACCATATATTTT. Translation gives CASTKRHRRLSGNTIYF.

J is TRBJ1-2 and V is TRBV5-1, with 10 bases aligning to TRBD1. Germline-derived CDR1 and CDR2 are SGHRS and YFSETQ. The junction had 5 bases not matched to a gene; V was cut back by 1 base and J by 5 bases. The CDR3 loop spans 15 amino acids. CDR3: CASSLFGTGVYGYTF. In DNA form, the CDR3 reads TGCGCCAGCAGCTTGTTTGGGACAGGGGTTTATGGCTACACCTTC. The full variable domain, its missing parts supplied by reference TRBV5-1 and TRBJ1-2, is KAGVTQTPRYLIKTRGQQVTLSCSPISGHRSVSWYQQTPGQGLQFLFEYFSETQRNKGNFPGRFSGRQFSNSRSEMNVSTLELGDSALYLCASSLFGTGVYGYTFGSGTRLTVV.

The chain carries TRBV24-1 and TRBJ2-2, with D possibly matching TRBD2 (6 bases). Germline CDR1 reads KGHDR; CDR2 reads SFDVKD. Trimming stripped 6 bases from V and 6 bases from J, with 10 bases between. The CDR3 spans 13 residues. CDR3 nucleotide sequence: TGTGCCACCAGTACGAGGGAGGCCGGGGAGCTGTTTTTT. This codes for CATSTREAGELFF.

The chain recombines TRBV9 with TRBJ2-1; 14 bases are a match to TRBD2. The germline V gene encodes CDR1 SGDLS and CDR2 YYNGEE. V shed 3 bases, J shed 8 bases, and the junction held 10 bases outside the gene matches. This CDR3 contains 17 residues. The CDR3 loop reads CASSARTSGGTRDEQFF. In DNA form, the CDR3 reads TGTGCCAGCAGCGCTCGGACTAGCGGGGGGACGAGGGATGAGCAGTTCTTC. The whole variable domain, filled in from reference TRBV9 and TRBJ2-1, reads DSGVTQTPKHLITATGQRVTLRCSPRSGDLSVYWYQQSLDQGLQFLIQYYNGEERAKGNILERFSAQQFPDLHSELNLSSLELGDSALYFCASSARTSGGTRDEQFFGPGTRLTVL.

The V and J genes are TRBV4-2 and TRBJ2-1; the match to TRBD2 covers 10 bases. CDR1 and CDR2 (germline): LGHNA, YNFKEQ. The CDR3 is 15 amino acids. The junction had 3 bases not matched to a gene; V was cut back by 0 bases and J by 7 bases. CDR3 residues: CASSQESSGSNEQFF. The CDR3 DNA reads TGTGCCAGCAGCCAAGAGTCTAGCGGGAGTAATGAGCAGTTCTTC.

The CDR3 DNA sequence: TGCGCCAGCAGCCAAGATCGTCAGGGAGGTCACTATGGCTACACCTTC. Its translation: CASSQDRQGGHYGYTF. The chain combines TRBV4-1 with TRBJ1-2; D is perhaps TRBD1 (5 bases). This CDR3 has 16 amino acids. Germline CDR1 and CDR2: MGHRA and YSYEKL. The V end lost 0 bases, the J end lost 3 bases, and 14 bases lay between the germline ends.

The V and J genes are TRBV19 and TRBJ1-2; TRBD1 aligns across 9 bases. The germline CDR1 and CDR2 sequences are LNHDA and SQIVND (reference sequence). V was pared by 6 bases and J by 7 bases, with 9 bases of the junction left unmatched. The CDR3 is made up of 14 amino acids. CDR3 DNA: TGTGCCAGTAGCGGGGACAGGGAGTTGGGTGGCTACACCTTC. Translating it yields CASSGDRELGGYTF. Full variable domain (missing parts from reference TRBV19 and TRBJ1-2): DGGITQSPKYLFRKEGQNVTLSCEQNLNHDAMYWYRQDPGQGLRLIYYSQIVNDFQKGDIAEGYSVSREKKESFPLTVTSAQKNPTAFYLCASSGDRELGGYTFGSGTRLTVV.